This TCR beta chain was captured in a study of blood T cell repertoires in COVID-19. Study-level background: Samples came from the United States, Italy and Spain, spanning acute and convalescent COVID-19. Sample material is recorded as cDNA or gDNA derived from T cells, B-cell-depleted T cells, or PBMCs.

In the original analysis: Cell counts per sample came from amplifying reference gene primers. TCRdb's copy holds only in-frame clones and misses some; the assay was immunoSEQ multiplex PCR. D and trimming come from the DNA, and the V and J calls and clone size come from that table. The repertoire has 70,000 to 90,000 clones, 78% of them found once; the top ten carry less than 20%. Trimming took 4 bases from V and 0 from J; bases not matched to a gene: 13. This CDR3 is 17 amino acids long. Germline-derived CDR1 and CDR2 are SGHDT and YYEEEE. The sequenced sample consisted of peripheral blood. The TCR comes from a human donor in a cohort sampled during active COVID-19. The chain has TRBV5-6 and TRBJ2-7; 7 nucleotides match TRBD2. This CDR3 reads CASSPARGIPSSYEQYV. The CDR3 region has the DNA TGTGCCAGCAGCCCCGCGCGGGGGATTCCAAGCTCCTACGAGCAGTACGTC.